The present entry profiles one T cell receptor (beta chain) with its context. Library construction involved attaching unique molecular identifiers to individual cDNA molecules, which allowed quantitative, reproducible TCR counting. TCRdb called the RACE reads again in MiXCR, with one record for every CDR3 protein. The sample carries more than 250,000 distinct CDR3 sequences, about 9% recorded once. CDR1 is SGDLS, CDR2 YYNGEE, per germline. V shed 3 bases, J shed 0 bases, and the junction held 5 bases outside the gene matches. The CDR3 has 16 residues. Time point specified: pre-sensitization, week 0. Sample treatment: therapeutic diphenylcyclopropenone sensitization with weekly scalp DPC. This sample is part of a study of human T cells and chemical hapten exposure.

Sequencing was performed on whole blood, taken in connection with sensitization to the hapten diphenylcyclopropenone (DPC). This clonotype originated in a woman in her 40s with alopecia areata. Some clones in this sample may be carry-over from other donors' samples. The chain recombines TRBV9 with TRBJ2-5; 10 bases map to TRBD2. The CDR3 spells CASSEASGSYQETQYF. The CDR3 region has the DNA TGTGCCAGCAGCGAAGCTAGCGGGAGTTACCAAGAGACCCAGTACTTC.